This is a list of T cell receptor beta chains from one sample in a study of blood T cell repertoires in COVID-19. Produced via immunoSEQ multiplex PCR; TCRdb's table is partial and in-frame only. Of more than 85,000 clones listed, roughly 76% are singletons. Sequences were obtained from peripheral blood. The receptors come from a woman aged 70-85 years with acute or convalescent COVID-19. The CDR3 runs from the conserved cysteine through the conserved F or W. Fields, in order: J gene, V gene, CDR3 protein.

J: TRBJ1-5; V: TRBV20-1; CDR3: CSASQGGLGRNQPQHF
J: TRBJ1-1; V: TRBV6-2/TRBV6-3; CDR3: CASSYPGSEAFF
J: TRBJ2-5; V: TRBV5-1; CDR3: CASSAPGQETQYF
J: TRBJ2-1; V: TRBV27; CDR3: CASSRSSGTSYNEQFF
J: TRBJ2-1; V: TRBV9; CDR3: CASSQGQGLYNEQFF
J: TRBJ2-1; V: TRBV11-3; CDR3: CASSLDRGSSYNEQFF
J: TRBJ2-5; V: TRBV5-1; CDR3: CASSTGTSGLQETQYF
J: TRBJ1-1; V: TRBV29-1; CDR3: CSVVPGNTEAFF
J: TRBJ1-6; V: TRBV19; CDR3: CASSRQKNSPLHF
J: TRBJ1-1; V: TRBV6-6; CDR3: CASSSPLETEAFF
J: TRBJ1-4; V: TRBV27; CDR3: CASSPYRATNEKLFF
J: TRBJ2-2; V: TRBV19; CDR3: CASSIPGPTSGTGELFF
J: TRBJ1-2; V: TRBV5-6; CDR3: CASSQGQGADYGYTF
J: TRBJ2-3; V: TRBV7-2; CDR3: CASSLIRSFSTDTQYF
J: TRBJ1-2; V: TRBV5-1; CDR3: CASSLGQAAYGYTF
J: TRBJ2-2; V: TRBV24-1; CDR3: CATGAEGSNTGELFF
J: TRBJ1-1; V: TRBV30; CDR3: CAWSVTGYTEAFF
J: TRBJ2-7; V: TRBV5-1; CDR3: CASSLDGTSAYEQYF
J: TRBJ1-2; V: TRBV3-1/TRBV3-2; CDR3: CASSPDRDFYGYTF
J: TRBJ2-2; V: TRBV6-2/TRBV6-3; CDR3: CASSHLRDRNTGELFF
J: TRBJ2-1; V: TRBV6-4; CDR3: CASRLTSGSYNEQFF
J: TRBJ2-2; V: TRBV5-1; CDR3: CASSPGLAGYTGELFF
J: TRBJ1-1; V: TRBV6-5; CDR3: CASTPGNTEAFF
J: TRBJ1-2; V: TRBV12-2; CDR3: CASRTQGYYGYTF
J: TRBJ1-1; V: TRBV5-4; CDR3: CASTTTGRNTEAFF
J: TRBJ2-7; V: TRBV5-1; CDR3: CASSLIPGVGHEQYF
J: TRBJ1-2; V: TRBV2; CDR3: CASAQGQPYYGYTF
J: TRBJ2-1; V: TRBV11-1; CDR3: CASKIGGGFSYNEQFF
J: TRBJ2-5; V: TRBV9; CDR3: CASGRAGLAEETQYF
J: TRBJ2-1; V: TRBV2; CDR3: CASRGRDINNEQFF
J: TRBJ2-3; V: TRBV27; CDR3: CASRAPSGGTDTQYF
J: TRBJ2-7; V: TRBV4-3; CDR3: CASSQRIGLAPYEQYF
J: TRBJ2-6; V: TRBV21-1; CDR3: CASSTHRGSGANVLTF
J: TRBJ2-3; V: TRBV5-1; CDR3: CASSPERGTDTQYF
J: TRBJ1-5; V: TRBV21-1; CDR3: CASSTSTGDCQPQHF
J: TRBJ1-5; V: TRBV10-3; CDR3: CAISTVQDSNQPQHF
J: TRBJ1-4; V: TRBV4-3; CDR3: CASSQGTGGVEKLFF
J: TRBJ2-1; V: TRBV30; CDR3: CAWTAGTNNEQFF
J: TRBJ2-1; V: TRBV6-2/TRBV6-3; CDR3: CASSSLTRAGGPYNEQFF
J: TRBJ2-2; V: TRBV7-7; CDR3: CASSLAPVAPHDPGELFF
J: TRBJ2-7; V: TRBV6-6; CDR3: CAAAKGEGLHEQYF
J: TRBJ2-7; V: TRBV28; CDR3: CASSSREGSSEQYF
J: TRBJ1-2; V: TRBV29-1; CDR3: CSVEESSYGYTF
J: TRBJ2-7; V: TRBV9; CDR3: CASSVVGLSTIYEQYF
J: TRBJ2-3; V: TRBV9; CDR3: CASSVLAGATDTQYF
J: TRBJ2-7; V: TRBV28; CDR3: CASTTDSYEQYF
J: TRBJ2-7; V: TRBV7-9; CDR3: CASRSSSGRAYEQYF
J: TRBJ2-1; V: TRBV4-2; CDR3: CASSQDWRINYNEQFF